These T cell receptor beta chains were read from a single sample in a study of cytomegalovirus exposure and HLA in healthy donors. This table comes from immunoSEQ multiplex PCR, and its TCRdb copy is limited to in-frame clones, with some not included. The table has around 200,000 clones, around 81% seen once. Specimen: PBMCs. The receptors come from a woman aged 18-29 years in good health and CMV-seropositive. CDR3s include the opening cysteine and the closing phenylalanine or tryptophan. The D gene is left open where the match is weak. Not every row has a clone size; where given, it reads once, few, many or a size class.

TRBV4-1	TRBJ2-7	.	TRBD1	TGCGCCAGCAGCCTCGAGGGGACAGGGGGTTACGAGCAGTACTTC	CASSLEGTGGYEQYF
TRBV10-3	TRBJ2-7	.	TRBD2	TGTGCCATCAGTGAGTCTCCGACTAGCGGGGGGGCCAACGAGCAGTACTTC	CAISESPTSGGANEQYF
TRBV10-3	TRBJ1-5	few	.	TGTGCCATCAGTGATTACAATCAGCCCCAGCATTTT	CAISDYNQPQHF
TRBV7-6	TRBJ2-7	.	TRBD2	TGTGCCAGCAGCTTAGGGACTAGCGGGGGGAACTACGAGCAGTACTTC	CASSLGTSGGNYEQYF
TRBV2	TRBJ2-7	.	.	TGTGCCAGCAGTGATTCAGGACAGTTCGACGAGCAGTACTTC	CASSDSGQFDEQYF
TRBV4-3	TRBJ2-7	few	.	TGCGCCAGCAGCCAAGGGGCAGGGGTCTACGAGCAGTACTTC	CASSQGAGVYEQYF
TRBV7-9	TRBJ2-2	few	.	TGTGCCAGCAGCTTTGCGGGCGCGAACACCGGGGAGCTGTTTTTT	CASSFAGANTGELFF
TRBV7-9	TRBJ1-2	.	TRBD1	TGTGCCAGCAGCAAGGACAGGGGGAACTATGGCTACACCTTC	CASSKDRGNYGYTF
TRBV19	TRBJ1-4	.	.	TGTGCCAGTAGTATACTGGCGGGAGGAAATGAAAAACTGTTTTTT	CASSILAGGNEKLFF
TRBV13	TRBJ1-3	once	.	TGTGCCAGCAGCTCACGGGGGTGGGGAAACACCATATATTTT	CASSSRGWGNTIYF
TRBV14	TRBJ2-3	few	.	TGTGCCAGCAGCCAAGTTGCGGGGTCTGAGGGGAGTGGCACAGATACGCAGTATTTT	CASSQVAGSEGSGTDTQYF
TRBV5-6	TRBJ1-5	.	.	TGTGCCAGCACCCTCGGGTCTAATCAGCCCCAGCATTTT	CASTLGSNQPQHF
TRBV4-2	TRBJ1-1	.	.	TGTGCCAGCGGCAACACTGAAGCTTTCTTT	CASGNTEAFF
TRBV5-1	TRBJ2-3	once	.	TGCGCCAGCAGCTTGCGGGGGACGACCACAGATACGCAGTATTTT	CASSLRGTTTDTQYF
TRBV5-1	TRBJ2-1	.	TRBD1	TGCGCCAGCACCCCTGAGCAGGACAGGGTTGGCAATGAGCAGTTCTTC	CASTPEQDRVGNEQFF
TRBV10-3	TRBJ2-1	.	.	TGTGCCATCAGTGAAGGAGGGCCTTTAAATGAGCAGTTCTTC	CAISEGGPLNEQFF
TRBV9	TRBJ2-7	few	TRBD1	TGTGCCAGCAGCGTTGGACAGGGGACCGAGCAGTACTTC	CASSVGQGTEQYF
TRBV7-2	TRBJ1-3	.	.	TGTGCCAGCAGCCCCCCTTTTGAGCGCAGCTCTGGAAACACCATATATTTT	CASSPPFERSSGNTIYF
TRBV11-1	TRBJ2-7	.	.	TGTGCCAGCAGCTTAAGGTCCGGGACTTTCTCCTACGAGCAGTACTTC	CASSLRSGTFSYEQYF
TRBV5-1	TRBJ2-3	.	TRBD1	TGCGCCAGCAGCGGAGGGACAGGGGGCCGCACAGATACGCAGTATTTT	CASSGGTGGRTDTQYF
TRBV4-3	TRBJ1-6	.	.	TGCGCCAGCAGCCAAGATTTACGACAGTCTAATTCACCCCTCCACTTT	CASSQDLRQSNSPLHF
TRBV27	TRBJ2-3	.	.	TGTGCAAGCCGAGGGGGGGGATCCGCAGATACGCAGTATTTT	CASRGGGSADTQYF
TRBV7-7	TRBJ1-1	.	TRBD1	TGTGCCAGCAGCTTGGGACAGCTGCACACTGAAGCTTTCTTT	CASSLGQLHTEAFF
TRBV7-9	TRBJ2-7	once	TRBD1	TGTGCCAGCAGCAACCTCCGGGACAGGGGAAACTACGAGCAGTACTTC	CASSNLRDRGNYEQYF
TRBV18	TRBJ2-1	.	TRBD1	TGTGCCAGCCGAGACTGGACAGGGAATTACAATGAGCAGTTCTTC	CASRDWTGNYNEQFF